This TCR beta chain was found in a study of cytomegalovirus exposure and HLA in healthy donors. Overall study: Early on, a data release was issued that held about 85 million unique TCRs from HLA-typed donors. Study findings and constraints: When a later analysis was performed, an Asian-associated ancestry cluster reportedly had fewer N-insertions than the roughly 670-donor mean.

CDR1 and CDR2 from the germline V gene are SGHRS and YFSETQ. V shed 4 bases and J 0 bases; nucleotides not matched to a gene: 4. This CDR3 contains 16 residues. In the PCR, 60 Vbeta and 13 Jbeta primers were used. TCRdb keeps only in-frame clones here, not all; method: immunoSEQ multiplex PCR. The sample has about 190,000 clones; about 86% are singletons. As to this clone: Its cognate antigen is unknown.

The sequencing sample was made of PBMCs. This TCR was sampled from a man aged 40-50 years in good health and CMV-seropositive. This sequence joins TRBV5-1 and TRBJ2-5; 12 nucleotides match TRBD2. The CDR3 spells CASSTGLAGNQETQYF. In nucleotides, the CDR3 is TGCGCCAGCAGCACCGGACTAGCGGGGAACCAAGAGACCCAGTACTTC. The full variable domain, completed using reference TRBV5-1 and TRBJ2-5, is KAGVTQTPRYLIKTRGQQVTLSCSPISGHRSVSWYQQTPGQGLQFLFEYFSETQRNKGNFPGRFSGRQFSNSRSEMNVSTLELGDSALYLCASSTGLAGNQETQYFGPGTRLLVL.